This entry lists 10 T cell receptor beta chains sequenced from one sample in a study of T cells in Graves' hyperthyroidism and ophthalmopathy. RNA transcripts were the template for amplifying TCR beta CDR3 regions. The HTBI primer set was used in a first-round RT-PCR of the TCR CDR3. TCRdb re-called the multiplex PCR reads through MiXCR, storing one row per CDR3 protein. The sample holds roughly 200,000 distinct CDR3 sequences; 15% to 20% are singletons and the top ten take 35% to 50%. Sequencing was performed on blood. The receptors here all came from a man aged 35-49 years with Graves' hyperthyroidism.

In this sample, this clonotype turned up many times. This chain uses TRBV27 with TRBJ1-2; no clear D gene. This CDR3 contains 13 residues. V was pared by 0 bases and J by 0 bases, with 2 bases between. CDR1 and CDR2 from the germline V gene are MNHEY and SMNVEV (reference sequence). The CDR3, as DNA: TGTGCCAGCAGTTTATCCCCTAACTATGGCTACACCTTC. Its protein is CASSLSPNYGYTF.

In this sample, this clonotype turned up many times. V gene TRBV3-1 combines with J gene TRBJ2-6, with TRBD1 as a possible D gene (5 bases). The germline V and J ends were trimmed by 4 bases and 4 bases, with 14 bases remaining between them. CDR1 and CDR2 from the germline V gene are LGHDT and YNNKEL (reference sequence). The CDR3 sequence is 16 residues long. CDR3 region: CASSLRQFSGANVLTF. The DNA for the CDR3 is TGTGCCAGCAGCCTCAGACAGTTTTCCGGGGCCAACGTCCTGACTTTC.

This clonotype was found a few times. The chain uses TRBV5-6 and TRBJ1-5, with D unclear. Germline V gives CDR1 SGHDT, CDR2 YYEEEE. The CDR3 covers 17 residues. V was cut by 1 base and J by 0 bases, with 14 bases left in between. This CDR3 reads CASSLRAAERSNQPQHF. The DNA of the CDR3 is TGTGCCAGCAGCTTGCGAGCGGCCGAGCGTAGCAATCAGCCCCAGCATTTT. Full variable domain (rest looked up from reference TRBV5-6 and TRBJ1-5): DAGVTQSPTHLIKTRGQQVTLRCSPKSGHDTVSWYQQALGQGPQFIFQYYEEEERQRGNFPDRFSGHQFPNYSSELNVNALLLGDSALYLCASSLRAAERSNQPQHFGDGTRLSIL.

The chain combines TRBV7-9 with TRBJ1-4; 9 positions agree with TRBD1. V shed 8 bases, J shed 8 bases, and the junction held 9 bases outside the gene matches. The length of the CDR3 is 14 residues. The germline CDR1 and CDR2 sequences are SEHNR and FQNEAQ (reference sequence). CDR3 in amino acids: CASLSGTGREKLFF. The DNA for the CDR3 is TGTGCCAGCCTTTCCGGGACAGGGCGGGAAAAACTGTTTTTT.

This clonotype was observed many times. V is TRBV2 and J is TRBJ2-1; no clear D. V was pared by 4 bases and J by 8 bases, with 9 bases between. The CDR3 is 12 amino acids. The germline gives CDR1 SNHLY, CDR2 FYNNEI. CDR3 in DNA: TGTGCCAGCAGTGGGAGTGGCGATGAGCAGTTCTTC. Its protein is CASSGSGDEQFF.

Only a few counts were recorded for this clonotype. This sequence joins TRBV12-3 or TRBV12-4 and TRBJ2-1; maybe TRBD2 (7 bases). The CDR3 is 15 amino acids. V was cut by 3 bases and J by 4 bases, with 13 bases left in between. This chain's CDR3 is CASSFAGGLYNEQFF. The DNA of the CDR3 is TGTGCCAGCAGTTTCGCCGGGGGGCTATACAATGAGCAGTTCTTC.

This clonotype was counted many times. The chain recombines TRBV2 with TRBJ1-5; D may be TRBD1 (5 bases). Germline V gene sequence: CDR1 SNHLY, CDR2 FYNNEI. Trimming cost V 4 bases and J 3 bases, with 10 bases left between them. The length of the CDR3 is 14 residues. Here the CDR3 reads CASSGDSSNQPQHF. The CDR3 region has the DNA TGTGCCAGCAGTGGTGACAGTTCCAATCAGCCCCAGCATTTT.

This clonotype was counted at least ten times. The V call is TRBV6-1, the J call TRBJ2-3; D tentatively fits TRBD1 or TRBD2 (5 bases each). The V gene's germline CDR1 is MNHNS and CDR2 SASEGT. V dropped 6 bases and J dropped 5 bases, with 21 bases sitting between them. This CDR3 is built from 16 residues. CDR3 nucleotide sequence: TGTGCCAGCAGACCCCGGGGCCCACACGGCGGAGATACGCAGTATTTT. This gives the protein CASRPRGPHGGDTQYF.

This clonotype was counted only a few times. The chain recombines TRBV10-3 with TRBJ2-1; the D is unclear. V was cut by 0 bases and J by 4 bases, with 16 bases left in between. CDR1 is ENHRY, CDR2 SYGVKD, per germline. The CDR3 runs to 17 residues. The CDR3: CAISESDASTPYNEQFF. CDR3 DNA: TGTGCCATCAGTGAGTCGGACGCATCCACGCCTTACAATGAGCAGTTCTTC.

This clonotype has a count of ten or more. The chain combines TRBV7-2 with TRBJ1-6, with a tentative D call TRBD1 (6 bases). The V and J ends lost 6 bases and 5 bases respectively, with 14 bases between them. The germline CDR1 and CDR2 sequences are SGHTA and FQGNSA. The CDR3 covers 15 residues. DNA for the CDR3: TGTGCCAGCAGAATTAGGGGGGGAAATAATTCACCCCTCCACTTT. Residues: CASRIRGGNNSPLHF.